Presented here are 8 T cell receptor beta chains from one specimen sequenced in a study of OX40 agonist ivuxolimab in advanced cancers. Produced via immunoSEQ multiplex PCR; TCRdb's table is partial and in-frame only. The sample holds tens of thousands of clones; 94% are singletons and the top ten take roughly 12%. The source material was CD4+ or CD8+ T cells sorted from blood, sampled in a trial of the OX40 agonist ivuxolimab. These receptors all stem from an adult with an advanced solid tumor such as melanoma, head and neck, liver or kidney cancer.

As to this clone: The junction departs from germline at one end; a sequencing error may be responsible. The rearrangement uses TRBV7-7 and TRBJ2-1, with D perhaps TRBD2 (5 bases). Germline-derived CDR1 and CDR2 are SSHAT and FNYEAQ (reference sequence). The CDR3 loop spans 15 amino acids. The CDR3: CASSFVSGGGNEQFF. CDR3 coding DNA: TGTGCTAGCAGCTTTGTGTCAGGAGGAGGCAATGAGCAGTTCTTC.

V gene TRBV14 combines with J gene TRBJ2-3, with a tentative D call TRBD2 (6 bases). The germline V gene encodes CDR1 SGHDN and CDR2 FVKESK. V was shortened by 1 base and J by 2 bases, with 19 bases between the two germline ends. The CDR3 is made up of 18 amino acids. The CDR3 spells CASSQGVFARGFTDTQYF. CDR3 sequence (DNA): TGTGCCAGCAGCCAAGGGGTGTTTGCGCGGGGCTTCACAGATACGCAGTATTTT.

The chain is built from TRBV28 and TRBJ2-7; TRBD1 aligns across 7 bases. There are 16 residues in the CDR3. Trimming took 5 bases from V and 0 from J; bases not matched to a gene: 10. Germline V gene lookup returns CDR1 MDHEN and CDR2 SYDVKM. The CDR3, as DNA: TGTGCCAGCAGTCCAAGACAGGGCCTGAGCTCCTACGAGCAGTACTTC. It specifies CASSPRQGLSSYEQYF.

This chain uses TRBV30 with TRBJ2-2; 14 bases map to TRBD2. The CDR3 consists of 20 residues. V dropped 2 bases and J dropped 3; count of bases not matched to a gene: 14. Germline V gene data show CDR1 as GTSNPN and CDR2 as SVGIG (reference sequence). The CDR3 bases are TGTGCCTGGAGTTTTTGGACTAGCGGGAGGATCGGGCTGCACACCGGGGAGCTGTTTTTT. Its translation is CAWSFWTSGRIGLHTGELFF. The full variable domain, rest sourced from reference TRBV30 and TRBJ2-2, is SQTIHQWPATLVQPVGSPLSLECTVEGTSNPNLYWYRQAAGRGLQLLFYSVGIGQISSEVPQNLSASRPQDRQFILSSKKLLLSDSGFYLCAWSFWTSGRIGLHTGELFFGEGSRLTVL.

The rearrangement links TRBV6-5 to TRBJ2-7, with 7 bases aligning to TRBD1. Germline loops: CDR1 MNHEY, CDR2 SVGAGI. Unmatched junction bases numbered 3, after V lost 2 bases and J lost 5 bases. This CDR3 spans 13 amino acids. CDR3 sequence reads: CASSYMTGNEQYF. In nucleotides, the CDR3 is TGTGCCAGCAGTTACATGACAGGGAACGAGCAGTACTTC.

The chain is built from TRBV5-1 and TRBJ1-1; the D gene is possibly TRBD1 (5 bases). This CDR3 has 15 residues. V was shortened by 4 bases and J by 2 bases, with 15 bases between the two germline ends. Germline V gene lookup returns CDR1 SGHRS and CDR2 YFSETQ. CDR3 coding DNA: TGCGCCAGCAGCCAAAAGACAGATGAAAACACTGAAGCTTTCTTT. Translation gives CASSQKTDENTEAFF. Using reference TRBV5-1 and TRBJ1-1 for the parts outside the CDR3, the full variable domain is KAGVTQTPRYLIKTRGQQVTLSCSPISGHRSVSWYQQTPGQGLQFLFEYFSETQRNKGNFPGRFSGRQFSNSRSEMNVSTLELGDSALYLCASSQKTDENTEAFFGQGTRLTVV.

This chain uses TRBV19 with TRBJ2-1, with unresolved D. V was trimmed by 8 bases and J by 8 bases, leaving 10 bases between them. CDR1 is LNHDA, CDR2 SQIVND, per germline (reference sequence). This CDR3 comprises 11 residues. The CDR3 spells CASCFGDEQFF. CDR3 nucleotide sequence: TGTGCCAGTTGCTTTGGGGATGAGCAGTTCTTC.

The rearrangement links TRBV11-2 to TRBJ2-3; D is ambiguous. The V and J ends lost 1 base and 0 bases respectively, with 11 bases between them. This CDR3 region has 16 residues. Germline values: CDR1 SGHAT, CDR2 FQNNGV. The CDR3 DNA follows: TGTGCCAGCAGCTTAGCTGGCGGATATAGCACAGATACGCAGTATTTT. This translates into CASSLAGGYSTDTQYF. The full variable domain, its missing parts supplied by reference TRBV11-2 and TRBJ2-3, is EAGVAQSPRYKIIEKRQSVAFWCNPISGHATLYWYQQILGQGPKLLIQFQNNGVVDDSQLPKDRFSAERLKGVDSTLKIQPAKLEDSAVYLCASSLAGGYSTDTQYFGPGTRLTVL.